This record covers a single TCR beta chain. The CDR3 covers 14 residues. The V gene end was trimmed by 5 bases and the J gene end by 13 bases; junction bases not matched to a gene: 15. Per the germline V gene, CDR1 is SGHRS and CDR2 is YFSETQ. This sample stems from a study of OX40 agonist ivuxolimab in advanced cancers. Looking at the study overall: Patients were roughly 83% male with ages roughly 20 to 90, mean around 58.

Using immunoSEQ multiplex PCR, the repertoire was profiled, and TCRdb retains in-frame clones only, with some absent. The sample lists around 40,000 clones; about 80% were seen once. This clonotype originated in an adult with an advanced solid tumor such as melanoma, head and neck, liver or kidney cancer. The sample in question was CD4+ or CD8+ T cells sorted from blood, obtained in a trial of the OX40 agonist ivuxolimab. This chain joins TRBV5-1 and TRBJ2-5; 9 nucleotides match TRBD1. CDR3 coding DNA: TGCGCCAGCAGGCGGGACAGGGAATCTTTTAAGTTGTACTTC. This sequence encodes CASRRDRESFKLYF.